These 13 T cell receptor beta chains originate from one sample sequenced in a study of cytomegalovirus exposure and HLA in healthy donors. The primer mix had 60 Vbeta and 13 Jbeta primers. Clones were sequenced by immunoSEQ multiplex PCR, and TCRdb holds only the in-frame ones, with some missing. The data show approximately 240,000 clones, approximately 90% seen once. The sample was PBMCs. The source is a woman between 18 and 29 years old in good health and CMV-seronegative.

The rearrangement uses TRBV5-1 and TRBJ2-6; no definite D call. Germline V gene sequence: CDR1 SGHRS, CDR2 YFSETQ. With 4 bases removed from V and 4 bases from J, the gap between germline ends came to 6 bases. The CDR3 runs 13 residues. The CDR3 region has the DNA TGCGCCAGCAGCATCGAGGGGGCCAACGTCCTGACTTTC. Encoded protein: CASSIEGANVLTF.

The chain combines TRBV6-6 with TRBJ1-6; maybe TRBD1 (5 bases). V lost 2 bases and J 12 bases, leaving 14 bases between the germline ends. Germline CDR1 reads MNHNY; CDR2 reads SVGAGI (reference sequence). This CDR3 is 14 amino acids long. CDR3 nucleotide sequence: TGTGCCAGCAGTTACGGCTACGGGGGGGAACCCCTCCACTTT. Translation gives CASSYGYGGEPLHF.

The chain couples TRBV29-1 to TRBJ2-5; weak D call: TRBD2 (5 bases). This CDR3 is built from 12 residues. V was cut by 3 bases and J by 2 bases, with 7 bases left in between. CDR1 is SQVTM, CDR2 ANQGSEA, per germline. The CDR3 nucleotides are TGCAGCGTTGACGGCGGGCAAGAGACCCAGTACTTC. Translating gives CSVDGGQETQYF.

The rearrangement links TRBV9 to TRBJ1-2, with D maybe TRBD1 (5 bases). Per germline, CDR1 SGDLS and CDR2 YYNGEE. The V end was cut by 0 bases, the J end by 3 bases, with 15 bases between. There are 16 residues in the CDR3. The CDR3 DNA is TGTGCCAGCAGCGTAGCTTGGGCAGGGTCGGACTATGGCTACACCTTC. This codes for CASSVAWAGSDYGYTF. The full variable domain, with the rest looked up from reference TRBV9 and TRBJ1-2, is DSGVTQTPKHLITATGQRVTLRCSPRSGDLSVYWYQQSLDQGLQFLIQYYNGEERAKGNILERFSAQQFPDLHSELNLSSLELGDSALYFCASSVAWAGSDYGYTFGSGTRLTVV.

The V call is TRBV29-1, the J call TRBJ2-1; 9 bases map to TRBD2. The CDR3 contains 20 residues. The V segment lost 5 bases and the J segment 5 bases; nucleotides outside the gene matches: 25. Germline CDR1 is SQVTM and CDR2 is ANQGSEA. In DNA, the CDR3 is TGCAGCGTTCTCGGTGTACTAGGGCGGGAGGGCCAATCCCCTAACAATGAGCAGTTCTTC. As protein: CSVLGVLGREGQSPNNEQFF.

This rearrangement joins TRBV6-4 to TRBJ2-1, with TRBD2 identical over 10 bases. Germline V gene sequence: CDR1 MRHNA, CDR2 SNTAGT. The CDR3 runs to 15 residues. The V gene end was trimmed by 3 bases and the J gene end by 7 bases; junction bases not matched to a gene: 6. This CDR3 reads CASSESLAGANEQFF. The CDR3 DNA reads as TGTGCCAGCAGTGAGTCCCTAGCGGGGGCAAATGAGCAGTTCTTC.

This clone was recorded only once. The chain employs TRBV5-4 and TRBJ2-2, with TRBD1 matching over 7 bases. Germline V gene sequence: CDR1 SGHNT, CDR2 YYREEE (reference sequence). The CDR3 runs 13 residues. With V trimmed by 6 bases and J by 5 bases, 4 bases remained unmatched. DNA for the CDR3: TGTGCCAGCAACGGACAGGTGACCGGGGAGCTGTTTTTT. It codes for CASNGQVTGELFF.

This rearrangement joins TRBV7-9 to TRBJ2-4; TRBD1 aligns across 9 bases. The CDR3 sequence is 11 residues long. Trimming at V came to 10 bases and at J to 16 bases, leaving 11 bases not matched to a gene. CDR1 and CDR2 (germline): SEHNR, FQNEAQ (reference sequence). CDR3 DNA: TGTGCCACCACTCGGGACAGGGATTACTACTTC. This codes for CATTRDRDYYF. The full variable domain, with the rest looked up from reference TRBV7-9 and TRBJ2-4, is DTGVSQNPRHKITKRGQNVTFRCDPISEHNRLYWYRQTLGQGPEFLTYFQNEAQLEKSRLLSDRFSAERPKGSFSTLEIQRTEQGDSAMYLCATTRDRDYYFGAGTRLSVL.

V and J are TRBV7-9 and TRBJ2-1; D is perhaps TRBD1 (6 bases). This CDR3 is 14 amino acids long. V was pared by 10 bases and J by 0 bases, with 13 bases between. Per germline, CDR1 SEHNR and CDR2 FQNEAQ (reference sequence). CDR3 DNA: TGTGCCACGGAACTGGACAGCTCCTACAATGAGCAGTTCTTC. Its translation is CATELDSSYNEQFF.

V usage is TRBV7-9 and J usage is TRBJ1-6; TRBD1 aligns across 9 bases. J gave up 10 bases and V 5 bases, and 9 bases lay outside the gene matches. Germline CDR1 SEHNR, CDR2 FQNEAQ (reference sequence). CDR3 size: 15 residues. The CDR3 spells CASSQGTGYRSPLHF. The CDR3 coding sequence is TGTGCCAGCAGCCAAGGGACAGGGTACCGATCACCCCTCCACTTT. The full variable domain, rest sourced from reference TRBV7-9 and TRBJ1-6, is DTGVSQNPRHKITKRGQNVTFRCDPISEHNRLYWYRQTLGQGPEFLTYFQNEAQLEKSRLLSDRFSAERPKGSFSTLEIQRTEQGDSAMYLCASSQGTGYRSPLHFGNGTRLTVT.

This clone was detected only once. The chain employs TRBV15 and TRBJ2-3, with D possibly matching TRBD1 (6 bases). CDR3 size: 16 residues. The ends were cut back, 6 bases at V and 0 bases at J, with 16 bases in the middle. Germline CDR1 is LNHNV and CDR2 is YYDKDF (reference sequence). The CDR3, as DNA: TGTGCCACCAGTACCGTCAGGGGAGCTAGCACAGATACGCAGTATTTT. Encoded protein: CATSTVRGASTDTQYF.

J is TRBJ1-4 and V is TRBV7-9, with D hard to call. In germline, CDR1 is SEHNR, CDR2 FQNEAQ (reference sequence). The CDR3 is 14 residues long. Trimming shortened V by 7 bases and J by 4 bases, and 13 bases separated the two germline ends. The CDR3 nucleotides read TGTGCCAGCAACTCGCAGGATGATAATGAAAAACTGTTTTTT. Protein product: CASNSQDDNEKLFF.

This clone is a singleton in its sample. This sequence joins TRBV25-1 and TRBJ2-1; 13 bases fit TRBD2. This CDR3 has 16 amino acids. V shed 7 bases, J shed 4 bases, and the junction held 7 bases outside the gene matches. From germline, CDR1 is MGHDK and CDR2 SYGVNS. CDR3 nucleotide sequence: TGTGCCAGCAAGACTAGCGGGAGGTACGGATACAATGAGCAGTTCTTC. It translates to CASKTSGRYGYNEQFF.